A selection of T cell receptor beta chains follows, all from one sample in a study of blood T cell repertoires in COVID-19. Assay: immunoSEQ multiplex PCR; the TCRdb copy retains only in-frame clones and omits some. In the table there are 120,000 to 150,000 clones, around nine tenths of which are singletons. What was sequenced was peripheral blood. The receptor source for this set is a woman in her sixties with acute or convalescent COVID-19. CDR3s include the opening cysteine and the closing phenylalanine or tryptophan. D genes are given only for firm matches. For some rows the clone size is stated as once, few or many, or as a class when expanded; others skip it.

TRBV5-1	-	TRBD1	15	TRBJ2-1	TGCGCCAGCAGCTTCGCGGGACAGGGGCTCAATGAGCAGTTCTTC	CASSFAGQGLNEQFF
TRBV7-8	-	TRBD1	14	TRBJ1-1	TGTGCCAGCACCCAGGGACAGCCGAACACTGAAGCTTTCTTT	CASTQGQPNTEAFF
TRBV6-5	-	TRBD2	15	TRBJ2-2	TGTGCCAGCAGTTACGGGGGGGGAAACACCGGGGAGCTGTTTTTT	CASSYGGGNTGELFF
TRBV18	-	TRBD1	17	TRBJ2-7	TGTGCCAGCTCACCACCGAGATCCGGGACAGGGACGGACGAGCAGTACTTC	CASSPPRSGTGTDEQYF
TRBV12-5	-	TRBD1	15	TRBJ2-5	TGTGCTAGTGGTTTGGTACCGGGACAGCTAGAGACCCAGTACTTC	CASGLVPGQLETQYF
TRBV7-3	-	TRBD1	14	TRBJ1-1	TGTGCCAGCAGCCAACAGGGGAGACACACTGAAGCTTTCTTT	CASSQQGRHTEAFF
TRBV6-2/TRBV6-3	once	-	15	TRBJ1-1	TGTGCCAGCAGTTTCCTCCCCAGGGGGAACACTGAAGCTTTCTTT	CASSFLPRGNTEAFF
TRBV29-1	-	-	14	TRBJ1-2	TGCAGCGTTGTGGGGCCAGGGGTCTCCTATGGCTACACCTTC	CSVVGPGVSYGYTF
TRBV4-1	-	-	15	TRBJ1-2	TGCGCCAGCAGCCTGTCAACCCAGGGGTCCTATGGCTACACCTTC	CASSLSTQGSYGYTF
TRBV27	-	TRBD1	15	TRBJ2-1	TGTGCCAGCAGTTCCCGACAGGGGTTGTACAATGAGCAGTTCTTC	CASSSRQGLYNEQFF
TRBV10-1	-	-	14	TRBJ2-7	TGCGCCAGCAGTGATGCGGCAAGCTCCTACGAGCAGTACTTC	CASSDAASSYEQYF
TRBV6-4	-	TRBD1	16	TRBJ1-5	TGTGCCAGCCGAGCCACAGGGGGCAATAGCAATCAGCCCCAGCATTTT	CASRATGGNSNQPQHF
TRBV7-7	-	TRBD2	16	TRBJ2-3	TGTGCTAGCAGCGCATTGACTAGCGGGATGACAGATACGCAGTATTTT	CASSALTSGMTDTQYF
TRBV28	-	-	15	TRBJ1-1	TGTGCCAGCAGTTTATACAGGGTCCGCGACACTGAAGCTTTCTTT	CASSLYRVRDTEAFF
TRBV28	-	-	15	TRBJ1-5	TGTGCCAGCAGTTTCAGAAGAGGGAGGAATCAGCCCCAGCATTTT	CASSFRRGRNQPQHF
TRBV7-9	-	TRBD1	16	TRBJ2-7	TGTGCCAGCAGCACCCCACGGGGGACAGGGTCCTACGAGCAGTACTTC	CASSTPRGTGSYEQYF
TRBV28	-	TRBD1	15	TRBJ1-5	TGTGCCAGCAGCGCTCGGACAGGGGGCGGTCAGCCCCAGCATTTT	CASSARTGGGQPQHF
TRBV2	-	TRBD2	16	TRBJ2-1	TGTGCCAGCAGTGATAGGGCGCGGGGGGGCCTCAATGAGCAGTTCTTC	CASSDRARGGLNEQFF
TRBV4-2	-	-	11	TRBJ1-2	TGTGCCAGCAGGGGGGAGGGTGGCTACACCTTC	CASRGEGGYTF
TRBV30	-	TRBD1	16	TRBJ1-1	TGTGCCTGCCGCCCCTTTGGAGGGACAGCAAACACTGAAGCTTTCTTT	CACRPFGGTANTEAFF
TRBV19	once	TRBD1	18	TRBJ1-6	TGTGCCAGTAGCCGGGACAGATCAGGGAGCTCCTATAATTCACCCCTCCACTTT	CASSRDRSGSSYNSPLHF